One T cell receptor beta chain is described in this entry. The data were taken from a study of shared clonotypes between healthy human individuals. The CDR3 is 15 residues long. The germline V gene encodes CDR1 MNHEY and CDR2 SMNVEV (reference sequence). Germline trimming cut 3 bases from V and 0 bases from J; bases unmatched to any gene: 5. Repertoires were generated with immunoSEQ multiplex PCR, while TCRdb's copy carries only in-frame clones and drops some. The data contain around 2.1 million clones, about 94% of them seen just once; the ten biggest clones take up roughly 0.13%. The rearrangement links TRBV27 to TRBJ2-7, with 7 nucleotides matching TRBD2. Input material: naive CD4+ T cells sorted from blood. The subset is: CD45RA+ positively selected. This TCR came from a young man in good health. The CDR3 DNA sequence: TGTGCCAGCAGTTTCATGGCGGGAGCCTCCTACGAGCAGTACTTC. It codes for CASSFMAGASYEQYF.